This T cell receptor (beta chain) was documented in a study of beta chain features in type 1 diabetes. Overall study context: Healthy donors, compared against patients, showed similar age, gender and cell yields.

Study-wide results and caveats: VDJ junctions in type 1 diabetes patients carried more deletions and fewer insertions. In all four CD4+ subsets, TCRB CDR3 length was significantly, moderately reduced in type 1 diabetes.

This clone turned up a few times. Its antigen remains unknown. A single heparinised draw of approximately 100 mL on average was taken per donor. Germline CDR1 reads MDHEN; CDR2 reads SYDVKM. The CDR3 consists of 13 residues. Trimming cost V 2 bases and J 6 bases, with 8 bases left between them. The isolated RNA, all of it, was reverse transcribed, so expressed TCRB transcripts were what got sequenced. TCRdb's copy holds only in-frame clones and misses some; the assay was immunoSEQ multiplex PCR. The table includes hundreds of thousands of clones, roughly 13% detected once. The chain joins TRBV28 to TRBJ2-1; no clear D. The receptor comes from a man between 18 and 35 years old with type 1 diabetes. The sample comprised naive CD4+ T cells from blood. As DNA, the CDR3 is TGTGCCAGCAGTTTAGTTAGCCTCAATGAGCAGTTCTTC. It encodes CASSLVSLNEQFF.